One and the same sample provided the 5 T cell receptor beta chains below, sequenced in a study of radiotherapy plus CTLA-4 blockade in lung cancer (dated by TCRdb to 2017 to 2018). Receptor libraries were prepared by the immunoSEQ multiplex PCR assay. Sourced from immuneACCESS, this table was stored by TCRdb with only in-frame sequences that have V and J called. A share of the clones is absent; for the studies checked, an unresolved V gene accounts for under half, and the remainder has no known explanation. Here the sample has about 72,000 clones; roughly 78% occur a single time. 7% to 8.5% of the sample is held by the ten biggest clonotypes. Sequences were derived from peripheral blood, sampled from a patient treated with radiotherapy plus ipilimumab. The source of these receptors is a human donor with non-small cell lung cancer who had a complete response to radiotherapy plus ipilimumab.

V is TRBV7-9 and J is TRBJ1-1; 10 bases fit TRBD1. The V gene end was trimmed by 5 bases and the J gene end by 4 bases; junction bases not matched to a gene: 10. The CDR3 runs to 16 residues. Germline loops: CDR1 SEHNR, CDR2 FQNEAQ (reference sequence). The CDR3 region is CASSPTGGLLITEAFF. The CDR3 coding sequence is TGTGCCAGCAGCCCGACAGGGGGCCTGTTGATCACTGAAGCTTTCTTT. Complete variable domain (other parts from reference TRBV7-9 and TRBJ1-1): DTGVSQNPRHKITKRGQNVTFRCDPISEHNRLYWYRQTLGQGPEFLTYFQNEAQLEKSRLLSDRFSAERPKGSFSTLEIQRTEQGDSAMYLCASSPTGGLLITEAFFGQGTRLTVV.

CDR3 in amino acids: CASSPPGGNTEAFF. The CDR3 DNA sequence: TGCGCCAGCAGTCCCCCGGGAGGGAACACTGAAGCTTTCTTT. The gene calls are TRBV23-1 and TRBJ1-1; unclear D gene. TRBV23-1 is assigned to the ORF class and has an uncertain function. The length of the CDR3 is 14 residues. Trimming removed 4 bases from V and 1 base from J, with 10 bases in between.

V is TRBV19 and J is TRBJ1-1; a possible D gene is TRBD1 (6 bases). CDR3 length: 14 amino acids. Germline CDR1 LNHDA, CDR2 SQIVND (reference sequence). The V end lost 6 bases, the J end lost 0 bases, and 11 bases lay between the germline ends. The CDR3 DNA sequence: TGTGCCAGTAGCACGGGACACTTGAACACTGAAGCTTTCTTT. It encodes CASSTGHLNTEAFF.

This chain connects TRBV30 to TRBJ2-1; the D gene is possibly TRBD2 (5 bases). Trimming left V 5 bases short and J 5 bases short, with 13 bases between. CDR1 GTSNPN and CDR2 SVGIG come from the germline V gene (reference sequence). The CDR3 consists of 13 residues. CDR3 bases: TGTGCCTGGGACCCGGGAAGACACAATGAGCAGTTCTTC. This codes for CAWDPGRHNEQFF. Full variable domain (outside the CDR3, taken from reference TRBV30 and TRBJ2-1): SQTIHQWPATLVQPVGSPLSLECTVEGTSNPNLYWYRQAAGRGLQLLFYSVGIGQISSEVPQNLSASRPQDRQFILSSKKLLLSDSGFYLCAWDPGRHNEQFFGPGTRLTVL.

The chain carries TRBV7-2 and TRBJ2-7; D gene unclear. This CDR3 spans 16 amino acids. Germline loops: CDR1 SGHTA, CDR2 FQGNSA. V shed 3 bases and J shed 0 bases, with 15 bases lying between them. CDR3 sequence reads: CASSFASSPISYEQYF. The CDR3 DNA sequence: TGTGCCAGCAGCTTCGCTTCGTCACCCATCTCCTACGAGCAGTACTTC. The variable domain in full, completed from reference TRBV7-2 and TRBJ2-7, reads GAGVSQSPSNKVTEKGKDVELRCDPISGHTALYWYRQSLGQGLEFLIYFQGNSAPDKSGLPSDRFSAERTGGSVSTLTIQRTQQEDSAVYLCASSFASSPISYEQYFGPGTRLTVT.